This T cell receptor beta chain was sequenced in a study of blood T cell repertoires in COVID-19. Study information: Samples taken during acute and convalescent COVID-19 were collected in the United States, Italy and Spain. PBMCs, B-cell-depleted T cells, or T cells provided the cDNA or gDNA that made up the material.

V was clipped by 8 bases and J by 2 bases, with 12 bases between them. Germline lookup yields CDR1 LNHNV and CDR2 YYDKDF (reference sequence). This CDR3 spans 13 amino acids. Per the original data handling: For nucleated cells, counts were estimated from reference gene primer amplification. Assay: immunoSEQ multiplex PCR; the TCRdb copy retains only in-frame clones and omits some. D and trimming were read from the DNA, whereas the V and J calls and clone size are those reported in that table. The repertoire holds 55,000 to 60,000 clones, with roughly 83% as singletons. This sequence joins TRBV15 and TRBJ2-5, with TRBD1 as a possible D gene (5 bases). Material for sequencing was peripheral blood. The receptor comes from a man between 65 and 80 years old with active COVID-19. The CDR3 loop is CATGAPLQETQYF. Written as DNA, the CDR3 is TGTGCCACCGGGGCGCCGTTACAAGAGACCCAGTACTTC.